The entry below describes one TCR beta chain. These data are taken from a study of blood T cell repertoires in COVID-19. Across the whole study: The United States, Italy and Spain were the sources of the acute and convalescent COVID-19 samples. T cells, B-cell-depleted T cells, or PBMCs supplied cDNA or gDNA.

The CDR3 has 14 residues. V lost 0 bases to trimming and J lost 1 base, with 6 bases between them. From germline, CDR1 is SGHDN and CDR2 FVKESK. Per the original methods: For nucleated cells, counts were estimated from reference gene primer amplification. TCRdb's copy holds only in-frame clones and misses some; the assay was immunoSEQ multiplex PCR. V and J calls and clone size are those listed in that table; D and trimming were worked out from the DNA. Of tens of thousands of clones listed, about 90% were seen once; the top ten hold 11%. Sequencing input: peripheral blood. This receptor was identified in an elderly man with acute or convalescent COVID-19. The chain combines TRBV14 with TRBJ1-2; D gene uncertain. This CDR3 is CASSQDRVNYGYTF. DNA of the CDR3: TGTGCCAGCAGCCAAGATCGGGTTAACTATGGCTACACCTTC.